What follows is one T cell receptor beta chain and its context. The antigen remains unidentified. V gave up 0 bases and J gave up 9 bases; unmatched junction bases: 6. Germline lookup yields CDR1 LGHNA and CDR2 YSLEER. The CDR3 has 17 residues. A template switching step contributed a universal primer site, while unique molecular identifiers were present in the cDNA. TCRdb used MiXCR to reprocess the 5' RACE reads, holding one entry per CDR3 protein. The profile shows roughly 700,000 distinct CDR3 sequences, 8.5% to 9% of them singletons. The sample originates from a study of identical twins. Study conclusions and caveats: The study found weaker excess twin sharing in beta out-of-frame sequences. With abundant cord blood beta clonotypes, insertions were fewer; memory repertoires showed no such pattern.

This same sample was also taken into another study, of yellow fever vaccine responses in identical twins. That work states: Twins reportedly appeared to share part of their vaccine T cell response while keeping part individual.

This sequence was found in a woman aged 18-29 years in good health. The rearrangement uses TRBV4-3 and TRBJ2-1, with 15 bases fitting TRBD2. Sequencing was carried out using PBMCs. CDR3 region: CASSQDIGLAGGVEQFF. In DNA form, the CDR3 reads TGCGCCAGCAGCCAAGACATCGGACTAGCGGGAGGGGTTGAGCAGTTCTTC.